Below are 2 T cell receptor beta chains sequenced from a single sample in a study of blood T cell repertoires in COVID-19. Profiled with immunoSEQ multiplex PCR; TCRdb holds only in-frame clones, not every one. The sample comprises hundreds of thousands of clones, around 89% of which are singletons, and over 0.95% rests with the top ten. The sequenced sample consisted of PBMCs or T cells enriched from blood (not recorded which). These receptors were obtained from a man younger than 35 who had recovered from COVID-19.

This chain links TRBV5-4 with TRBJ2-7; 12 bases line up with TRBD2. CDR3 length: 16 amino acids. CDR1 SGHNT and CDR2 YYREEE come from the germline V gene (reference sequence). Trimming at V came to 4 bases and at J to 6 bases, leaving 11 bases not matched to a gene. CDR3 amino acids: CASSPRETSGSSEQYF. The CDR3 nucleotides are TGTGCCAGCAGCCCCCGAGAGACTAGCGGGAGTTCCGAGCAGTACTTC.

V is TRBV10-3 and J is TRBJ1-3; the match to TRBD1 covers 12 bases. The trim removed 6 bases at V and 5 bases at J, leaving 5 bases unmatched. Germline-derived CDR1 and CDR2 are ENHRY and SYGVKD. CDR3 length equals 15 residues. The CDR3 bases are TGTGCCATCAGGGGGGGACAGGGGGCAAGAAACACCATATATTTT. This codes for CAIRGGQGARNTIYF.